The rows below give T cell receptor beta chains drawn from one sample of a study of T cell responses to AZD1222 COVID-19 vaccine. Generated by immunoSEQ multiplex PCR, the TCRdb table keeps only in-frame clones and is missing some. This repertoire shows some 110,000 clones, 88% found once; its top ten account for approximately 3.4%. The specimen was peripheral blood, collected 28 days after the second AZD1222 dose. Every receptor here comes from an adult who received the AZD1222 COVID-19 vaccine. Both conserved end residues are part of each CDR3. A D gene is named only where the DNA matches it firmly. Some rows have no size entry. The others give once, few or many, or a class for an expanded clone.

abundance	d_gene	v_gene	len	j_gene	CDR3nt	CDR3aa
.	TRBD2	TRBV7-2	15	TRBJ2-1	TGTGCCAGCAGCCAACCCGGCCCGGGGGGTCAGGAGCAGTTCTTC	CASSQPGPGGQEQFF
.	.	TRBV6-5	15	TRBJ2-3	TGTGCCAGCAGTTCCAAGACAAGGGCGGCAGATACGCAGTATTTT	CASSSKTRAADTQYF
.	TRBD1	TRBV5-6	17	TRBJ1-1	TGTGCCAGCAGCTCTCCGGACAGGAGAAGAATGAACACTGAAGCTTTCTTT	CASSSPDRRRMNTEAFF
.	.	TRBV27	14	TRBJ2-7	TGTGCCAGCAGTTGGCGGGACAGTTCAACTATGCAGTACTTC	CASSWRDSSTMQYF
.	TRBD1	TRBV5-4	15	TRBJ2-5	TGTGCCAGCAGCTCGAGGACAGGGGGAGAAGAGACCCAGTACTTC	CASSSRTGGEETQYF
.	TRBD1	TRBV9	14	TRBJ1-2	TGTGCCAGCAGCGTAGAGATAGGGGGCGGTGGCTACACCTTC	CASSVEIGGGGYTF
once	TRBD1	TRBV7-3	17	TRBJ2-7	TGTGCCAGCAGCCTGGGCACAGGGGGCTCCAGGTCCTACGAGCAGTACTTC	CASSLGTGGSRSYEQYF
.	TRBD1	TRBV19	16	TRBJ2-5	TGTGCCAGTAGTAGAACCCACGGACAGGGACGGGAGACCCAGTACTTC	CASSRTHGQGRETQYF
.	TRBD1	TRBV28	15	TRBJ2-5	TGTGCCAGCAGTACCCCGGACAGGGACCAAGAGACCCAGTACTTC	CASSTPDRDQETQYF
.	TRBD2	TRBV4-3	16	TRBJ2-3	TGCGCCAGCAGCCAAGAGGCTAGCGGGAGTGAAGATACGCAGTATTTT	CASSQEASGSEDTQYF
.	TRBD1	TRBV7-3	15	TRBJ1-2	TGTGCCAGCAGCTCGACAGGGGCCTTAGTCGATGGCTACACCTTC	CASSSTGALVDGYTF
.	TRBD1	TRBV30	15	TRBJ1-5	TGTGCCTGGGGACAGGGGGCCGGAGGCAATCAGCCCCAGCATTTT	CAWGQGAGGNQPQHF
.	.	TRBV7-9	16	TRBJ1-4	TGTGCCAGCAGCGAGACCAACCGACAGCCTAATGAAAAACTGTTTTTT	CASSETNRQPNEKLFF
few	.	TRBV9	15	TRBJ1-3	TGTGCCAGCAGCGTACAGAGTATCTCTGGAAACACCATATATTTT	CASSVQSISGNTIYF
few	.	TRBV30	12	TRBJ2-7	TGTGCCTGGAGTGTAAACCTCTACGAGCAGTACTTC	CAWSVNLYEQYF
.	TRBD1	TRBV2	14	TRBJ2-2	TGTGCCACCTCGGACAGGGTTTACACCGGGGAGCTGTTTTTT	CATSDRVYTGELFF
.	.	TRBV18	14	TRBJ1-6	TGTGCCAGCTCACAGAGCTCCTATAATTCACCCCTCCACTTT	CASSQSSYNSPLHF
few	TRBD1	TRBV5-6	16	TRBJ1-5	TGTGCCAGCACAATAAGGGCAGGGGGACTTCATCAGCCCCAGCATTTT	CASTIRAGGLHQPQHF
.	.	TRBV30	13	TRBJ1-5	TGTGCCTGGAGTGTAACGAGCAATCAGCCCCAGCATTTT	CAWSVTSNQPQHF
.	.	TRBV7-2	12	TRBJ2-1	TGTGCCAGCAGCTCTCTAGCAGGTGAGCAGTTCTTC	CASSSLAGEQFF
.	TRBD2	TRBV15	15	TRBJ2-1	TGTGCCACCAGCAGAGTAAGCGGGGGGTACAATGAGCAGTTCTTC	CATSRVSGGYNEQFF
.	.	TRBV4-3	16	TRBJ2-6	TGCGCCAGCAGCCAAGAAGGGGGCTCTGGGGCCAACGTCCTGACTTTC	CASSQEGGSGANVLTF
.	.	TRBV12-2	11	TRBJ1-1	TGTGCAAGTCGGAGTAACACTGAAGCTTTCTTT	CASRSNTEAFF
.	TRBD2	TRBV18	16	TRBJ2-1	TGTGCCAGCTCACCCCCTAGCGGGAGGTCCTACAATGAGCAGTTCTTC	CASSPPSGRSYNEQFF
.	.	TRBV19	15	TRBJ2-1	TGTGCCAGTACAAATTTCATGGGTGGCTACAATGAGCAGTTCTTC	CASTNFMGGYNEQFF
.	.	TRBV4-3	15	TRBJ1-2	TGCGCCAGCAGCCAAGGGGGGGGACCTAACTATGGCTACACCTTC	CASSQGGGPNYGYTF
.	TRBD1	TRBV5-1	16	TRBJ2-7	TGCGCCAGCAGCAACCAAAAGGGGGCTCCTTCCAGGGAGCAGTACTTC	CASSNQKGAPSREQYF
.	.	TRBV27	17	TRBJ1-5	TGTGCCAGCAGCCGCCTAGCAGGGGCGAGTAGCAATCAGCCCCAGCATTTT	CASSRLAGASSNQPQHF
.	TRBD2	TRBV5-1	15	TRBJ2-1	TGCGCCAGCAGCTCACTAGCGGGTGATTACAATGAGCAGTTCTTC	CASSSLAGDYNEQFF
few	TRBD1	TRBV19	15	TRBJ1-6	TGTGCCAGTAGTCCCGGACAGGCTTCTAATTCACCCCTCCACTTT	CASSPGQASNSPLHF
.	.	TRBV5-5	16	TRBJ2-3	TGTGCCAGCAGCTTAGGCTCCAGCGGCAACACAGATACGCAGTATTTT	CASSLGSSGNTDTQYF
.	.	TRBV28	12	TRBJ1-5	TGTGCCAGCAGTTCCGGGCCGCCGCCCCAGCATTTT	CASSSGPPPQHF
few	.	TRBV2	15	TRBJ2-2	TGTGCCAGTGACAAGGGGAGGACGGGCACCGGGGAGCTGTTTTTT	CASDKGRTGTGELFF
.	.	TRBV27	14	TRBJ1-5	TGTGCCACCCTCCCGTTCTATAGCAATCAGCCCCAGCATTTT	CATLPFYSNQPQHF
.	.	TRBV28	15	TRBJ1-2	TGTGCCAGCAGTTACAACAGGTTACCCCTTTATGGCTACACCTTC	CASSYNRLPLYGYTF
.	TRBD1	TRBV13	15	TRBJ1-5	TGTGCCAGCAGCATAGGACAGGGGGGGAATCAGCCCCAGCATTTT	CASSIGQGGNQPQHF
.	.	TRBV7-2	15	TRBJ1-2	TGTGCCAGCAGCTTAGCTTGGGCGAATGTAGGAGGCTACACCTTC	CASSLAWANVGGYTF
once	.	TRBV5-1	12	TRBJ2-1	TGCGCCAGCAGCATAGGACAGCATGAGCAGTTCTTC	CASSIGQHEQFF
once	.	TRBV28	13	TRBJ1-5	TGTGCCAGCGGATGGTATAGCAATCAGCCCCAGCATTTT	CASGWYSNQPQHF
few	TRBD2	TRBV6-6	17	TRBJ2-3	TGTGCCAGCAGTCAACAGCGGGGGGGCCCTAGGACAGATACGCAGTATTTT	CASSQQRGGPRTDTQYF
.	.	TRBV28	15	TRBJ2-7	TGTGCCAGCAAAATTCCTGGAGTCCCTACCTACGAGCAGTACTTC	CASKIPGVPTYEQYF
.	TRBD1	TRBV28	16	TRBJ1-3	TGTGCCAGCAGTACCCCGACAGGGGGTAGTGGAAACACCATATATTTT	CASSTPTGGSGNTIYF
.	.	TRBV15	14	TRBJ1-2	TGTGCCACCAGCAGAGACAGGGTAGGATATGGCTACACCTTC	CATSRDRVGYGYTF
.	.	TRBV15	14	TRBJ2-7	TGTGCCACCAGCAGAGACAGGGGCCCCTACGAGCAGTACTTC	CATSRDRGPYEQYF
.	.	TRBV14	14	TRBJ1-2	TGTGCCAGCAGCCAGACGACAGGTCTGGGGGGCTACACCTTC	CASSQTTGLGGYTF
.	.	TRBV21-1	17	TRBJ1-4	TGTGCCAGCAGCAAAGCTGCTCTGAAAGCAATTAGGAGGAAACTGTTTTTT	CASSKAALKAIRRKLFF